This TCR beta chain was captured in a study of naive and memory T cell subsets. The treatment here: skin biopsy from PPD injection site in Mantoux-positive individual. TCR cDNA received a 3' ligated oligonucleotide that carried a UMI. At least ten counts were recorded for this clonotype. Four PCR rounds used nested alpha and beta constant region primers plus the SP2 primer. Via MiXCR, TCRdb re-called the UMI-ligation and nested PCR reads, giving one row per CDR3 protein. The table has tens of thousands of distinct CDR3 sequences, roughly 6.6% seen once. The CDR3 is 15 amino acids. Deletions cut 3 bases from V and 5 bases from J, with 16 bases between. Per the germline V gene, CDR1 is SGHAT and CDR2 is FQNNGV.

This sequence joins TRBV11-2 and TRBJ2-5; weak D call: TRBD2 (6 bases). The TCR was taken from an adult in good health. The material was skin, obtained from a tuberculin skin test site. Written as DNA, the CDR3 is TGTGCCAGCAGCTTCGGAACACTAGCCGTGGAGACCCAGTACTTC. Amino acid sequence: CASSFGTLAVETQYF.